This T cell receptor beta chain was recorded in a study of metastatic and nonmetastatic thyroid tumors (dated by TCRdb to 2018 to 2021). Broadly, across the study: For patients with malignant and with benign thyroid disease, the researchers compared repertoires between peripheral blood samples and tumor or nodule tissue samples. Broader findings and caveats from the paper: In both blood and tumor samples, malignant tumors were reported to have significantly higher TCR beta diversity than benign nodules.

Looking up the germline V gene (reference sequence) yields CDR1 DFQATT and CDR2 SNEGSKA. V trim: 5 bases; J trim: 7 bases; unmatched bases: 8. There are 14 amino acids in the CDR3, from cysteine to phenylalanine inclusive. The sequence is cut down to CDR3 DNA, 42 bases in frame from base 1. Before undergoing thyroid surgery, none of the patients had been given any kind of treatment. Using T-cell receptor beta sequencing, the study looked back at clinical samples from patients collected from 2012 to 2018. The library was made by PCR. Sequencing was performed on an Illumina HiSeq 4000. High-throughput sequencing was used to profile the TCR beta-chain CDR3 region of each patient. The source study handled its data this way. Drawing on CDR3 differences between clinicopathological groups, the researchers built a classifier meant to tell apart patients with distant-metastatic papillary thyroid cancer. To measure repertoire diversity the researchers used the Shannon index, while the Morisita-Horn index served to gauge how similar the tumor and blood repertoires were. TCRdb trimmed the raw reads at Q25, called clones with MiXCR and kept productive beta chains. The V and J calls and clone size come from TCRdb's table, not from the authors' own analysis. This sample is represented by roughly 8,900 clones; 25% to 30% of them were singletons. Roughly a fifth of the sample comes from the top ten.

Within its sample, this clone is medium-sized (0.01 to 0.1%). Its target antigen remains unknown. The sample holds no much larger clone one base away, and base qualities are not on file. The chain uses TRBV20-1 and TRBJ2-1, with 10 central nucleotides matching TRBD2. This receptor was identified in a female donor with papillary thyroid cancer or a benign thyroid nodule (not recorded which). Some clones in this sample may be carry-over from other donors' samples. Sequenced material: tumor tissue. In nucleotide form, the sequence is TGCAGTGCTTACCTTAGCGGGAGGAGAAATGAGCAGTTCTTC. Translated, this is CSAYLSGRRNEQFF.